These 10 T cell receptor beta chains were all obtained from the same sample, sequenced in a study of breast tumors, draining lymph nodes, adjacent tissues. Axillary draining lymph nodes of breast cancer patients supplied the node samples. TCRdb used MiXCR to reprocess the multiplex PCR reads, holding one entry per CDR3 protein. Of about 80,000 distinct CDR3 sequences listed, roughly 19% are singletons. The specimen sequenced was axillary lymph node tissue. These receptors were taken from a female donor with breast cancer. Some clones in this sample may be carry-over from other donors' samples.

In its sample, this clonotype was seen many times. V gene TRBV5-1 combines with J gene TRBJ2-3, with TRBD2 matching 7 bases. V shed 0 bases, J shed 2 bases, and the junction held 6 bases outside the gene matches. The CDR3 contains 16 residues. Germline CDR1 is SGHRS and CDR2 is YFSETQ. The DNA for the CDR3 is TGCGCCAGCAGCTTGGGCTCTAGCGGAAACACAGATACGCAGTATTTT. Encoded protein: CASSLGSSGNTDTQYF.

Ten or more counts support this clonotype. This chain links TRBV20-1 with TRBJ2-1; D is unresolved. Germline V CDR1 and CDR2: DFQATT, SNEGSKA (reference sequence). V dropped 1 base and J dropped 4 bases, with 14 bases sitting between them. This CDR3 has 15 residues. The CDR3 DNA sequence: TGCAGTGCTAGAGTACCAGGCTCTCTATACAATGAGCAGTTCTTC. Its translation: CSARVPGSLYNEQFF.

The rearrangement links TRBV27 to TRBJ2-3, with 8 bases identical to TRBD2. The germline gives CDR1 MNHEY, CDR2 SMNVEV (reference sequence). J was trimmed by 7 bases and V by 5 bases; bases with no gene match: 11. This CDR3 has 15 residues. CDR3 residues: CASSRGSGTSYTQYF. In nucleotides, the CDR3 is TGTGCCAGCAGTCGGGGTAGCGGGACGTCTTATACGCAGTATTTT.

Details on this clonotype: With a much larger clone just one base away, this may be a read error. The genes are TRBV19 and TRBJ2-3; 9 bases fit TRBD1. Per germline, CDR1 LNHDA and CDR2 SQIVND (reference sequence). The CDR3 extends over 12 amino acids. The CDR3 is CDSSTGTGTQYF. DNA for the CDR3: TGTGACAGTAGTACGGGGACAGGGACGCAGTATTTT. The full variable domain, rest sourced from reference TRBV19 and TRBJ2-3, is DGGITQSPKYLFRKEGQNVTLSCEQNLNHDAMYWYRQDPGQGLRLIYYSQIVNDFQKGDIAEGYSVSREKKESFPLTVTSAQKNPTAFYLCDSSTGTGTQYFGPGTRLTVL.

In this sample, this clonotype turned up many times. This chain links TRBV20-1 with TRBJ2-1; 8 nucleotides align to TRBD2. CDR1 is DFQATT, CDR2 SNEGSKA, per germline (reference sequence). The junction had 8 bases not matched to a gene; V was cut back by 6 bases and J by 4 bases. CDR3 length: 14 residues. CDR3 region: CSARGLAGYNEQFF. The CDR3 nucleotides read TGCAGTGCCCGCGGGCTAGCGGGTTACAATGAGCAGTTCTTC.

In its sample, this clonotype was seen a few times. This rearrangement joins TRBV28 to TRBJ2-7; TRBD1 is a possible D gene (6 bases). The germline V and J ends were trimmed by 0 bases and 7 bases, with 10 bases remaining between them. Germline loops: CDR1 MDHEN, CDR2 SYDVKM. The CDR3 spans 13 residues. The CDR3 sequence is CASSLWEDREQYF. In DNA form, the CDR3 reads TGTGCCAGCAGTTTATGGGAGGACAGAGAGCAGTACTTC.

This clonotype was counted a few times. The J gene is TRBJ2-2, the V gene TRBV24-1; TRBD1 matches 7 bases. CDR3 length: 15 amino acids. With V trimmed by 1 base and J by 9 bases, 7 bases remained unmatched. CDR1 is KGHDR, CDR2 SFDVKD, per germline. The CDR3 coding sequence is TGTGCCACCAGTGATTTAGACAGGGACGCCCGGGAGCTGTTTTTT. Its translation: CATSDLDRDARELFF.

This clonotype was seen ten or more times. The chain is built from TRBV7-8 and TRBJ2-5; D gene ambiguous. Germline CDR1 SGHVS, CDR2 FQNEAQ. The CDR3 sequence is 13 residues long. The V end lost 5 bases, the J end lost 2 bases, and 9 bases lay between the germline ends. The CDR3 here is CASSPPIQETQYF. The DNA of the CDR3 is TGTGCCAGCAGCCCCCCAATTCAAGAGACCCAGTACTTC.

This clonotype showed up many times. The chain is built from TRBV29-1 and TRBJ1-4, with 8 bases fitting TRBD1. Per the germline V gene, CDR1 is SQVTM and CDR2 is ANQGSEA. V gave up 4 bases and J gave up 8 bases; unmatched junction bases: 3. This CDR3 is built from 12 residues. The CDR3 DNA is TGCAGCGTTGGACAGGGGACCGAAAAACTGTTTTTT. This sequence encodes CSVGQGTEKLFF.

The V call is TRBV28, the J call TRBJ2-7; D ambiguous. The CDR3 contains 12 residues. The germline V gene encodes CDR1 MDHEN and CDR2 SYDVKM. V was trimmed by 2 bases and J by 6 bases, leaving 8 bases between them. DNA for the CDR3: TGTGCCAGCAGTTTACCGCCGTTCGAGCAGTACTTC. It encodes CASSLPPFEQYF.